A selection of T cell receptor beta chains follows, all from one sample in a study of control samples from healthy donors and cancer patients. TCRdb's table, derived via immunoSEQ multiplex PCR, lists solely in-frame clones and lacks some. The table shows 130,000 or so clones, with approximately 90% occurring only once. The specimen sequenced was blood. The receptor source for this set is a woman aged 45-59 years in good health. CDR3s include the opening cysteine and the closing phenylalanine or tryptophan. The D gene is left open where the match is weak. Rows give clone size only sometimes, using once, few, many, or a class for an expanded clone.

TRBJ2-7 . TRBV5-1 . CASSLAGSGSGYEQYF TGCGCCAGCAGCTTGGCCGGTTCGGGGAGTGGTTACGAGCAGTACTTC
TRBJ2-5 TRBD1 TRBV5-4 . CASSVPRGHQETQYF TGTGCCAGCAGCGTCCCCAGGGGGCACCAAGAGACCCAGTACTTC
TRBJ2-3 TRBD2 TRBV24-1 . CATSAFSGGVNTQYF TGTGCCACCAGTGCCTTCAGCGGGGGTGTTAATACGCAGTATTTT
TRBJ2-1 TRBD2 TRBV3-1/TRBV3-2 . CASSQDAKRGGPGEQFF TGTGCCAGCAGCCAAGACGCTAAGCGGGGGGGCCCGGGTGAGCAGTTCTTC
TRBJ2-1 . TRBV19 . CASSIDGVLVGNEQFF TGTGCCAGTAGTATAGATGGAGTACTAGTGGGTAATGAGCAGTTCTTC
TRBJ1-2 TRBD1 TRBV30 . CAWISWGQGNYGYTF TGTGCCTGGATTAGCTGGGGACAGGGCAACTATGGCTACACCTTC
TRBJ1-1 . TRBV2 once CASSGTPTEAFF TGTGCCAGTTCCGGGACTCCCACCGAAGCTTTCTTT
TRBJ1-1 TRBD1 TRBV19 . CASSIGQGREAFF TGTGCCAGTAGTATAGGACAGGGGCGAGAAGCTTTCTTT
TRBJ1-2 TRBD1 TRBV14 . CASSQADRGYGYTF TGTGCCAGCAGCCAAGCCGACAGGGGCTATGGCTACACCTTC
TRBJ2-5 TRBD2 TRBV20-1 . CSASRLAETQYF TGCAGTGCTAGTCGACTAGCGGAGACCCAGTACTTC
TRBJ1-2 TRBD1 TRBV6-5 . CASSYYETGTGYTF TGTGCCAGCAGTTACTATGAGACAGGGACGGGCTACACCTTC
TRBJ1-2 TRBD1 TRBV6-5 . CAANRPGQALYGYTF TGTGCCGCGAATCGCCCCGGACAGGCGCTTTATGGCTACACCTTC
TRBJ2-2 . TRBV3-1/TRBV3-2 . CASSQGRGPGELFF TGTGCCAGCAGCCAAGGAAGGGGCCCCGGGGAGCTGTTTTTT
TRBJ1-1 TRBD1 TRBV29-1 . CSGQGNTEAFF TGCAGCGGACAGGGCAACACTGAAGCTTTCTTT
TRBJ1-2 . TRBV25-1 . CASSEYIGGSYGYTF TGTGCCAGCAGTGAATATATAGGCGGTAGCTATGGCTACACCTTC
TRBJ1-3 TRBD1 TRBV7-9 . CASSYRTGAGNTIYF TGTGCCAGCAGCTACCGGACAGGGGCTGGAAACACCATATATTTT
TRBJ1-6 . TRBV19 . CASRPSSYNSPLHF TGTGCCAGTAGACCAAGCTCCTATAATTCACCCCTCCACTTT
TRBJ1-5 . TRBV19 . CASSKGYSNQPQHF TGTGCCAGTAGCAAAGGCTATAGCAATCAGCCCCAGCATTTT
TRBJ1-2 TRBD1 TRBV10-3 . CAISPGQGLDGYTF TGTGCCATCAGTCCCGGACAGGGGTTAGATGGCTACACCTTC
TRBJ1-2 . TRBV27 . CASSMRGGYGYTF TGTGCCAGCAGCATGAGGGGCGGCTATGGCTACACCTTC
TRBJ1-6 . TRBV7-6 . CASSLVGRGDSPLHF TGTGCCAGCAGCTTAGTTGGCAGGGGAGATTCACCCCTCCACTTT
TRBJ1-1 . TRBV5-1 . CASKQGQNTEAFF TGCGCCAGCAAGCAGGGCCAGAACACTGAAGCTTTCTTT
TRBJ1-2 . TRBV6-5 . CASSRTINYGYTF TGTGCCAGCAGTCGAACTATTAACTATGGCTACACCTTC
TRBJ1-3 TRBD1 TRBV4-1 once CASSRDRAAGNTIYF TGCGCCAGCAGCCGGGACAGAGCCGCTGGAAACACCATATATTTT
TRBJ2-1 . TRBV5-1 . CASRGAISYNEQFF TGCGCCAGCAGAGGAGCCATTTCCTACAATGAGCAGTTCTTC
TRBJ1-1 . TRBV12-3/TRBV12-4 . CASSLYGTEAFF TGTGCCAGCAGTCTGTATGGCACTGAAGCTTTCTTT
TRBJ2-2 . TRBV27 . CASRPGRTNTGELFF TGTGCCAGCAGACCAGGACGGACGAACACCGGGGAGCTGTTTTTT
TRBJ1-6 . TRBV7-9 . CASSSDGWNSPLHF TGTGCCAGCAGCTCGGACGGGTGGAATTCACCCCTCCACTTT
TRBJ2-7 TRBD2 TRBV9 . CASSVLAGGDIYEQYF TGTGCCAGCAGCGTGTTAGCGGGGGGCGACATCTACGAGCAGTACTTC
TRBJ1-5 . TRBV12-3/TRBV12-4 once CASSPGDQPQHF TGTGCCAGCAGTCCCGGAGATCAGCCCCAGCATTTT
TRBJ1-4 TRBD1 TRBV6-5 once CASSYGTGGLGEKLFF TGTGCCAGCAGTTACGGGACAGGGGGCCTCGGTGAAAAACTGTTTTTT
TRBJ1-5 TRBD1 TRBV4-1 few CASSQEGDRGGQPQHF TGCGCCAGCAGCCAAGAGGGAGACAGGGGAGGACAGCCCCAGCATTTT
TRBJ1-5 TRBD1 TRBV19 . CASIGHKGAGQPQHF TGTGCCAGTATAGGGCATAAGGGGGCAGGGCAGCCCCAGCATTTT
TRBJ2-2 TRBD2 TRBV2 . CASSEASGVYTGELFF TGTGCCAGCAGTGAAGCTAGCGGGGTATACACCGGGGAGCTGTTTTTT
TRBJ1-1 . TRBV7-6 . CASSFQPNTEAFF TGTGCCAGCAGCTTCCAGCCGAACACTGAAGCTTTCTTT
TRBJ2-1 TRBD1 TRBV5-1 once CASSETGQGAYEQFF TGCGCCAGCAGTGAAACGGGACAGGGGGCCTATGAGCAGTTCTTC
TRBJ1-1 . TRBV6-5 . CASRTTTDAFF TGTGCCAGCAGGACGACGACTGACGCTTTCTTT
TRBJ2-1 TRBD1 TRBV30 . CAWSVRPSGGNEQFF TGTGCCTGGAGTGTCCGGCCCTCAGGGGGAAATGAGCAGTTCTTC
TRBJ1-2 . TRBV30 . CAWSGRDYYGYTF TGTGCCTGGAGTGGCAGGGATTACTATGGCTACACCTTC
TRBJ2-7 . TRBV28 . CASSLPGGSYEQYF TGTGCCAGCAGTTTACCTGGCGGCTCCTACGAGCAGTACTTC
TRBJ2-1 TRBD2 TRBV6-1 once CASSETSGSINEQFF TGTGCCAGCAGTGAAACTAGCGGGAGTATCAATGAGCAGTTCTTC
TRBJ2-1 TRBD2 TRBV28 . CASSSTSGSRKNNEQFF TGTGCCAGCAGTTCGACTAGCGGGAGTCGAAAAAACAATGAGCAGTTCTTC
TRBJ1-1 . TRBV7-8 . CASSLVGAVNTEAFF TGTGCCAGCAGCTTAGTCGGGGCGGTGAACACTGAAGCTTTCTTT
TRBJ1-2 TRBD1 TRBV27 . CASSLSRTGRYGYTF TGTGCCAGCAGTTTATCCCGGACAGGGCGATATGGCTACACCTTC
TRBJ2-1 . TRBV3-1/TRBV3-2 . CASSQDRGEQFF TGTGCCAGCAGCCAAGATCGTGGGGAGCAGTTCTTC
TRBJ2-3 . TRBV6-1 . CASSEGSSATDTQYF TGTGCCAGCAGTGAAGGGTCTAGCGCCACAGATACGCAGTATTTT